A selection of T cell receptor beta chains follows, all from one sample in a study of control samples from healthy donors and cancer patients. The assay was immunoSEQ multiplex PCR, and TCRdb's table has in-frame clones only and misses some. This table has more than 70,000 clones, approximately 90% appearing once. Sequencing input: blood. Receptors were obtained from a woman under 40 in good health. CDR3s include the opening cysteine and the closing phenylalanine or tryptophan. The order of the fields is V gene, J gene, clone size, D gene, CDR3 length, CDR3 protein, CDR3 DNA. D genes are given only for firm matches. Some rows have no size entry. The others give once, few or many, or a class for an expanded clone.

TRBV14,TRBJ2-1,-,-,12,CASSPKGVVQFF,TGTGCCAGCAGCCCTAAGGGGGTAGTGCAGTTCTTC
TRBV9,TRBJ1-3,-,-,15,CASSVMGNSGNTIYF,TGTGCCAGCAGCGTAATGGGCAACTCTGGAAACACCATATATTTT
TRBV6-1,TRBJ1-3,-,-,15,CASSEGWVSGNTIYF,TGTGCCAGCAGTGAAGGATGGGTCTCTGGAAACACCATATATTTT
TRBV10-3,TRBJ2-1,once,-,12,CAISGSSNEQFF,TGTGCCATCAGTGGTTCCAGCAATGAGCAGTTCTTC
TRBV11-3,TRBJ2-1,-,-,14,CASSPRDLNNEQFF,TGTGCCAGCAGCCCCAGGGACCTAAACAATGAGCAGTTCTTC
TRBV23-1,TRBJ2-5,-,-,13,CASSLGVGETQYF,TGCGCCAGCAGTCTTGGGGTCGGAGAGACCCAGTACTTC
TRBV5-1,TRBJ1-1,-,TRBD1,14,CASSPGQGNTEAFF,TGCGCCAGCAGCCCGGGACAGGGGAACACTGAAGCTTTCTTT
TRBV5-4,TRBJ1-2,-,-,15,CASSLGGDLYYGYTF,TGTGCCAGCAGCTTAGGGGGGGACCTCTACTATGGCTACACCTTC
TRBV20-1,TRBJ1-2,-,-,11,CSARHISDYTF,TGCAGTGCTAGGCATATCTCGGACTACACCTTC
TRBV6-5,TRBJ1-3,-,-,13,CASSQSAGNTIYF,TGTGCCAGCAGTCAGTCGGCCGGAAACACCATATATTTT